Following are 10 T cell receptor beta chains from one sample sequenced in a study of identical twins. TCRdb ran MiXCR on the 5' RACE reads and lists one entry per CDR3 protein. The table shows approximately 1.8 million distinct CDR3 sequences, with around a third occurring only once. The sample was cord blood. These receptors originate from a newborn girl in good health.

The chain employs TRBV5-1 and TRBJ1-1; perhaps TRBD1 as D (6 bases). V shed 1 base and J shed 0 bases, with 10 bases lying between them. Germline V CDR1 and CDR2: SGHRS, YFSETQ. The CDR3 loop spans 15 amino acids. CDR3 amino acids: CASSLINRVNTEAFF. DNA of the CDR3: TGCGCCAGCAGCTTGATAAACAGGGTGAACACTGAAGCTTTCTTT.

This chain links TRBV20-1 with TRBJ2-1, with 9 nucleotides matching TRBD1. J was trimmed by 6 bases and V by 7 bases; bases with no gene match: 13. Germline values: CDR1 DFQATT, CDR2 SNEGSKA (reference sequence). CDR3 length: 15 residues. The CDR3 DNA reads TGCAGTGTTCCAAGAGGAGGGACAGGGACCAATGAGCAGTTCTTC. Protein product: CSVPRGGTGTNEQFF.

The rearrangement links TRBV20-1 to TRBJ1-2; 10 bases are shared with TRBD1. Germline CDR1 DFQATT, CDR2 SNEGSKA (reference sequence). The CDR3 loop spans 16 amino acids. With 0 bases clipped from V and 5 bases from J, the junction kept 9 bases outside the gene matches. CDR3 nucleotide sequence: TGCAGTGCTAGAGATTGGCGGACAGGGGGAACTTATGGCTACACCTTC. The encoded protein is CSARDWRTGGTYGYTF.

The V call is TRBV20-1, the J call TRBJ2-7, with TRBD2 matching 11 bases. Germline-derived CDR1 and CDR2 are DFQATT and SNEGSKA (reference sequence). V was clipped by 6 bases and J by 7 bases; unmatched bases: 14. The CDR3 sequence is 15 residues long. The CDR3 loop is CSAEPRLAGTSEQYF. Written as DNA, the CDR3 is TGCAGTGCCGAACCTAGACTAGCGGGGACTTCTGAGCAGTACTTC.

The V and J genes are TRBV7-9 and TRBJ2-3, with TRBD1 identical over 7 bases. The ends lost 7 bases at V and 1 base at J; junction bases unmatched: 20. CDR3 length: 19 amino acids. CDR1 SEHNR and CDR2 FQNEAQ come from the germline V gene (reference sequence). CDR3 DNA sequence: TGTGCCAGCATCGACCCCGCCTACAGGGGAAGGGTTGGCACAGATACGCAGTATTTT. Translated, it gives CASIDPAYRGRVGTDTQYF. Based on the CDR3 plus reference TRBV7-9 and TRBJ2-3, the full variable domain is DTGVSQNPRHKITKRGQNVTFRCDPISEHNRLYWYRQTLGQGPEFLTYFQNEAQLEKSRLLSDRFSAERPKGSFSTLEIQRTEQGDSAMYLCASIDPAYRGRVGTDTQYFGPGTRLTVL.

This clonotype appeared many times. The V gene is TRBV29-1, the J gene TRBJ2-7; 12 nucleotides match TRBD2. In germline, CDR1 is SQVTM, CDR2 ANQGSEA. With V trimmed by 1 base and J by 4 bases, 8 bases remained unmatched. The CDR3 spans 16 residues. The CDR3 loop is CSVEGQTSGSRYEQYF. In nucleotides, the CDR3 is TGCAGCGTTGAAGGCCAGACTAGCGGGAGTAGGTACGAGCAGTACTTC.

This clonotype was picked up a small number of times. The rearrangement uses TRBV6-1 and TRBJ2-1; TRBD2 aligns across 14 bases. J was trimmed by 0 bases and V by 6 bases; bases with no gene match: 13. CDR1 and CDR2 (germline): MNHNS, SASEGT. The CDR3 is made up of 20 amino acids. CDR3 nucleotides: TGTGCCAGCAGAGATAAAGGACTAGCGGGGGGTCTATTCTCCTACAATGAGCAGTTCTTC. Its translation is CASRDKGLAGGLFSYNEQFF.

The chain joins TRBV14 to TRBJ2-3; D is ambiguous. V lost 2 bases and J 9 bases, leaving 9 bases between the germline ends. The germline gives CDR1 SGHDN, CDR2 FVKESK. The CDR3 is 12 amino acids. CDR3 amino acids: CASSQRLLTQYF. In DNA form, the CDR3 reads TGTGCCAGCAGCCAACGCCTCTTGACGCAGTATTTT. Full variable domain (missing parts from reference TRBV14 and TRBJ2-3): EAGVTQFPSHSVIEKGQTVTLRCDPISGHDNLYWYRRVMGKEIKFLLHFVKESKQDESGMPNNRFLAERTGGTYSTLKVQPAELEDSGVYFCASSQRLLTQYFGPGTRLTVL.

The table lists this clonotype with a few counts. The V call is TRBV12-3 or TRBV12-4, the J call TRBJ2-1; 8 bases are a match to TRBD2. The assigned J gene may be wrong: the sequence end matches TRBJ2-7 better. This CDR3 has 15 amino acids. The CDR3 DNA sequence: TGTGCCAGCAGTTTGCGGGGGGCGAGTTACAATGAGCAGTACTTC. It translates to CASSLRGASYNEQYF.

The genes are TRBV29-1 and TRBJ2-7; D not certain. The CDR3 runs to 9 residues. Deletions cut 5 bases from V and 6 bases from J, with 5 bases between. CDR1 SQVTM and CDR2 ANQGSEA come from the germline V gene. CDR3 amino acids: CSVFPEQYF. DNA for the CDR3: TGCAGCGTTTTCCCCGAGCAGTACTTC.